These 14 T cell receptor beta chains were sequenced from one sample in a study of T-cell reconstitution after alpha-beta-depleted transplantation in children. Unique molecular identifiers were built into the TCRbeta library. In TCRdb, the PCR reads were re-called with MiXCR into one record per CDR3 protein. The table records about 540,000 distinct CDR3 sequences, approximately 20% of them present only once. The sample consisted of PBMCs from the stem cell graft donor, taken from the stem cell graft. Receptors were obtained from a human donor who donated a stem cell graft to a child with acute lymphoblastic leukemia.

The V call is TRBV20-1, the J call TRBJ1-2, with no clear D. The V end was cut by 3 bases, the J end by 2 bases, with 10 bases between. Germline V gene data show CDR1 as DFQATT and CDR2 as SNEGSKA (reference sequence). The CDR3 is made up of 13 amino acids. The CDR3 reads CSASVSANYGYTF. CDR3 DNA: TGCAGTGCTAGCGTATCAGCAAACTATGGCTACACCTTC.

The genes are TRBV15 and TRBJ2-5; D not resolved. V was pared by 4 bases and J by 3 bases, with 6 bases between. The CDR3 has 12 amino acids. Germline values: CDR1 LNHNV, CDR2 YYDKDF (reference sequence). The CDR3 sequence: CATSKIKETQYF. CDR3 coding DNA: TGTGCCACCAGCAAAATAAAAGAGACCCAGTACTTC.

The chain combines TRBV27 with TRBJ1-2; a weak D match, TRBD1 (6 bases). CDR3 length: 14 amino acids. V lost 2 bases and J lost 4, with 11 bases in between. Germline V gene data show CDR1 as MNHEY and CDR2 as SMNVEV (reference sequence). CDR3 nucleotide sequence: TGTGCCAGCAGTTTAACTCAGGGGAGCTATGGCTACACCTTC. Amino acid sequence: CASSLTQGSYGYTF.

This rearrangement joins TRBV18 to TRBJ2-7, with TRBD2 matching 12 bases. With V trimmed by 2 bases and J by 1 base, 3 bases remained unmatched. The CDR3 is made up of 16 amino acids. Germline assignment: CDR1 KGHSH and CDR2 LQKENI. The CDR3 here is CASSPKGLAGSYEQYF. The CDR3 nucleotides are TGTGCCAGCTCACCAAAAGGACTAGCGGGGTCCTACGAGCAGTACTTC.

The gene calls are TRBV7-9 and TRBJ2-3; 7 nucleotides line up with TRBD1. V lost 5 bases to trimming and J lost 3 bases; unmatched junction nucleotides: 14. This CDR3 has 17 amino acids. CDR1 and CDR2 from the germline V gene are SEHNR and FQNEAQ (reference sequence). This CDR3 is CASSQTQRGRGTDTQYF. The CDR3 coding sequence is TGTGCCAGCAGCCAGACCCAAAGGGGGCGAGGGACAGATACGCAGTATTTT.

This clonotype was counted only a few times. This chain links TRBV9 with TRBJ2-6; tentatively, D is TRBD1 (6 bases). This CDR3 contains 20 residues. Germline loops: CDR1 SGDLS, CDR2 YYNGEE. V dropped 2 bases and J dropped 0 bases, with 21 bases sitting between them. CDR3 region: CASSVAREGDTSSGANVLTF. The CDR3 nucleotides read TGTGCCAGCAGCGTTGCCCGAGAGGGGGATACAAGCTCTGGGGCCAACGTCCTGACTTTC.

This clonotype was counted between two and nine times. The chain employs TRBV5-5 and TRBJ1-2; no clear D. The CDR3 sequence is 15 residues long. Looked up from germline, CDR1 is SGHKS and CDR2 is YYEKEE (reference sequence). Trimming left V 4 bases short and J 4 bases short, with 17 bases between. The CDR3 nucleotides are TGTGCCAGCAGCACCCGGGAGAGATTTCCCTATGGCTACACCTTC. It encodes CASSTRERFPYGYTF.

This clonotype was counted only a few times. The gene calls are TRBV20-1 and TRBJ1-1; 7 bases agree with TRBD1. Germline V gene data show CDR1 as DFQATT and CDR2 as SNEGSKA (reference sequence). This CDR3 region has 13 residues. V lost 6 bases, J lost 3 bases, and 7 bases stayed unmatched. CDR3 in DNA: TGCAGTGCCACGGTAGGGGGCGACACTGAAGCTTTCTTT. Translating it yields CSATVGGDTEAFF.

This clonotype was observed a few times. This chain links TRBV7-6 with TRBJ1-6; D gene ambiguous. The CDR3 runs to 16 residues. Trimming took off 2 bases at V and 5 bases at J, with 13 bases between the two ends. Germline lookup yields CDR1 SGHVS and CDR2 FNYEAQ. CDR3 residues: CASSLFQVGDNSPLHF. CDR3 DNA: TGTGCCAGCAGCTTATTCCAGGTTGGAGATAATTCACCCCTCCACTTT.

The chain has TRBV4-1 and TRBJ1-6; a possible D gene is TRBD1 (6 bases). Germline assignment: CDR1 MGHRA and CDR2 YSYEKL. The CDR3 covers 15 residues. Trimming left V 1 base short and J 10 bases short, with 14 bases between. This CDR3 is CASSQGELQGSPLHF. CDR3 bases: TGCGCCAGCAGCCAAGGGGAGCTACAGGGATCACCCCTCCACTTT.

The chain recombines TRBV5-8 with TRBJ2-7; 9 bases agree with TRBD1. The V segment lost 4 bases and the J segment 6 bases; nucleotides outside the gene matches: 8. The CDR3 extends over 14 amino acids. CDR1 is SGHTS, CDR2 YDEGEE, per germline. The CDR3 DNA reads TGTGCCAGCAGCCGTCCGGGACAGGGACGCGAGCAGTACTTC. It specifies CASSRPGQGREQYF.

This clonotype was seen a handful of times. The chain recombines TRBV29-1 with TRBJ2-1; D is tentatively TRBD1 or TRBD2 (5 bases each). This CDR3 has 12 residues. V was clipped by 8 bases and J by 9 bases, with 17 bases between them. Looked up from germline, CDR1 is SQVTM and CDR2 is ANQGSEA. CDR3 amino acids: CSSETAAGEQFF. CDR3 in DNA: TGCAGCTCCGAGACAGCCGCGGGTGAGCAGTTCTTC.

This chain links TRBV20-1 with TRBJ2-1; possible D gene TRBD1, 5 bases. Trimming removed 7 bases from V and 4 bases from J, with 17 bases in between. CDR1 DFQATT and CDR2 SNEGSKA come from the germline V gene (reference sequence). The CDR3 totals 14 residues. In nucleotides, the CDR3 is TGCAGTGGGGCGACAGAACCTTTTTACAATGAGCAGTTCTTC. The encoded protein is CSGATEPFYNEQFF.

Ten or more counts support this clonotype. The chain joins TRBV7-9 to TRBJ2-1; D remains unclear. The V gene's germline CDR1 is SEHNR and CDR2 FQNEAQ (reference sequence). Trimming left V 6 bases short and J 7 bases short, with 4 bases between. The CDR3 length is 10 residues. The CDR3 DNA sequence: TGTGCCAGCAGTCGGAATGAGCAGTTCTTC. Its protein product is CASSRNEQFF.